Below, 32 T cell receptor beta chains from the same sample are listed, as sequenced in a study of blood T cell repertoires in COVID-19. Profiled with immunoSEQ multiplex PCR; TCRdb holds only in-frame clones, not every one. The sample consists of 200,000 to 300,000 clones, more than 75% of them appearing once. Sequenced input: peripheral blood. The receptors come from a woman in her fifties or sixties who had recovered from COVID-19.

The chain combines TRBV5-1 with TRBJ1-2; D is unresolved. V shed 4 bases and J shed 8 bases, with 12 bases lying between them. The CDR3 runs 12 residues. Germline-derived CDR1 and CDR2 are SGHRS and YFSETQ. The CDR3 loop is CASSQDSGGYTF. The CDR3 DNA reads as TGCGCCAGCAGCCAGGACTCCGGGGGCTACACCTTC.

This clone appeared once. As DNA, the CDR3 is TGTGCCAGCAGCCGAAACGACAGACCCCTCCACTTT. Translating gives CASSRNDRPLHF. V usage is TRBV3-1 (or the pseudogene TRBV3-2) and J usage is TRBJ1-6; D might be TRBD1 (5 bases). Germline V gene sequence: CDR1 LGHDT, CDR2 YNNKEL (reference sequence). Between the trimmed V and J ends, which lost 4 bases and 12 bases, there was a span of 10 bases. CDR3 length: 12 amino acids.

This chain joins TRBV5-1 and TRBJ1-4; D possibly corresponds to TRBD1 (5 bases). The V gene's germline CDR1 is SGHRS and CDR2 YFSETQ. Trimming shortened V by 10 bases and J by 1 base, and 11 bases separated the two germline ends. The CDR3 is 13 amino acids. As DNA, the CDR3 is TGCGCCTCCCAGGGTTTAACTAATGAAAAACTGTTTTTT. This gives the protein CASQGLTNEKLFF.

The V call is TRBV10-3, the J call TRBJ1-2; D is possibly TRBD1 (6 bases). The CDR3 loop spans 15 amino acids. V lost 3 bases and J lost 2, with 13 bases in between. Looked up from germline, CDR1 is ENHRY and CDR2 is SYGVKD. The CDR3 DNA reads as TGTGCCATCAGTGATAACGACAGGCCCAACTATGGCTACACCTTC. This translates into CAISDNDRPNYGYTF.

This chain links TRBV7-6 with TRBJ1-5; 9 bases line up with TRBD1. The CDR3 is 17 residues long. The trim removed 1 base at V and 6 bases at J, leaving 10 bases unmatched. The germline gives CDR1 SGHVS, CDR2 FNYEAQ. The CDR3 region has the DNA TGTGCCAGCAGCTTAGGCAGTTTACAGGGGGCAAGTCAGCCCCAGCATTTT. Residues: CASSLGSLQGASQPQHF.

This clone came up a few times. The gene calls are TRBV27 and TRBJ2-7, with TRBD1 matching over 7 bases. This CDR3 has 14 residues. V shed 5 bases, J shed 4 bases, and the junction held 8 bases outside the gene matches. Germline CDR1 MNHEY, CDR2 SMNVEV (reference sequence). The CDR3 DNA is TGTGCCAGCAGTCCAACCGGGACAGCATACGAGCAGTACTTC. This translates into CASSPTGTAYEQYF.

The chain links TRBV5-4 to TRBJ2-2; possible D gene TRBD2, 5 bases. This CDR3 is 15 amino acids long. Germline CDR1 is SGHNT and CDR2 is YYREEE (reference sequence). Trimming took 1 base from V and 1 from J, leaving 8 bases between them. In DNA form, the CDR3 reads TGTGCCAGCAGCTTGCGACGGGGGAACACCGGGGAGCTGTTTTTT. Translating it yields CASSLRRGNTGELFF.

The rearrangement uses TRBV3-1 (or the pseudogene TRBV3-2) and TRBJ1-3, with TRBD1 matching 8 bases. The CDR3 runs 13 residues. From germline, CDR1 is LGHDT and CDR2 YNNKEL (reference sequence). The V segment lost 4 bases and the J segment 8 bases; nucleotides outside the gene matches: 4. The DNA of the CDR3 is TGTGCCAGCAGCCGGGGACAGGCGTACACCATATATTTT. Amino acid sequence: CASSRGQAYTIYF.

V usage is TRBV5-1 and J usage is TRBJ2-5, with TRBD2 matching over 10 bases. The germline CDR1 and CDR2 sequences are SGHRS and YFSETQ. This CDR3 spans 18 amino acids. The junction had 14 bases not matched to a gene; V was cut back by 2 bases and J by 4 bases. CDR3 nucleotide sequence: TGCGCCAGCAGCTTTCTAGCGGGGGTTCATCTTCGTCCAGAGACCCAGTACTTC. Translation: CASSFLAGVHLRPETQYF.

This clone was counted once. CDR3 residues: CSASRGMNTEAFF. CDR3 nucleotide sequence: TGCAGTGCTAGTAGGGGAATGAACACTGAAGCTTTCTTT. The rearrangement links TRBV20-1 to TRBJ1-1; possibly TRBD1 for D (5 bases). The length of the CDR3 is 13 residues. The germline CDR1 and CDR2 sequences are DFQATT and SNEGSKA (reference sequence). Trimming cost V 3 bases and J 0 bases, with 8 bases left between them.

This chain uses TRBV6-6 with TRBJ2-2; the match to TRBD1 covers 7 bases. V gave up 0 bases and J gave up 5 bases; unmatched junction bases: 3. The germline V gene has CDR1 MNHNY and CDR2 SVGAGI (reference sequence). The CDR3 sequence is 15 residues long. The CDR3 sequence is CASSYSTGATGELFF. For the CDR3, the DNA is TGTGCCAGCAGTTACTCAACAGGGGCAACCGGGGAGCTGTTTTTT.

This clone came up a few times. J is TRBJ1-4 and V is TRBV3-1 (or the pseudogene TRBV3-2), with a possible D match to TRBD1 (5 bases). The CDR3 is 14 residues long. V shed 1 base and J shed 13 bases, with 16 bases lying between them. CDR1 LGHDT and CDR2 YNNKEL come from the germline V gene (reference sequence). The CDR3 reads CASSQGLGGDALFF. The CDR3, as DNA: TGTGCCAGCAGCCAAGGGTTGGGCGGGGACGCACTGTTTTTT.

This clone was seen once. This chain connects TRBV6-5 to TRBJ2-2; 8 bases agree with TRBD2. This CDR3 has 16 amino acids. The V segment lost 2 bases and the J segment 5 bases; nucleotides outside the gene matches: 7. Germline V gives CDR1 MNHEY, CDR2 SVGAGI. This CDR3 reads CASSYGGGGSTGELFF. The CDR3 DNA follows: TGTGCCAGCAGTTACGGTGGCGGGGGGAGTACCGGGGAGCTGTTTTTT.

The chain recombines TRBV7-8 with TRBJ2-1, with 9 positions matching TRBD2. This CDR3 spans 15 amino acids. The ends lost 5 bases at V and 5 bases at J; junction bases unmatched: 7. CDR1 SGHVS and CDR2 FQNEAQ come from the germline V gene. CDR3 nucleotide sequence: TGTGCCAGCAGCCCTCGCCTAGCGGGGCACAATGAGCAGTTCTTC. Residues: CASSPRLAGHNEQFF.

The chain is built from TRBV10-2 and TRBJ1-2; the D gene is possibly TRBD1 (6 bases). The CDR3 is 14 residues long. V shed 2 bases and J shed 8 bases, with 15 bases lying between them. The germline gives CDR1 WSHSY, CDR2 SAAADI. The CDR3 reads CASSEDRMGEGYTF. The CDR3 DNA sequence: TGCGCCAGCAGTGAGGACAGGATGGGGGAAGGCTACACCTTC.

This clone is a singleton in its sample. The chain links TRBV9 to TRBJ1-2; 7 bases align to TRBD1. This CDR3 has 14 amino acids. The germline gives CDR1 SGDLS, CDR2 YYNGEE. V lost 4 bases, J lost 4 bases, and 7 bases stayed unmatched. The CDR3 coding sequence is TGTGCCAGCAGCCCTGAGGGACAGCCCTATGGCTACACCTTC. Translating gives CASSPEGQPYGYTF.

V gene TRBV19 combines with J gene TRBJ2-5; 7 nucleotides agree with TRBD2. CDR3 size: 16 residues. The V gene end was trimmed by 0 bases and the J gene end by 5 bases; junction bases not matched to a gene: 9. Germline CDR1 is LNHDA and CDR2 is SQIVND (reference sequence). CDR3 DNA: TGTGCCAGTAGTATAGAAGCGGGAAAATGGGTGGAGACCCAGTACTTC. It specifies CASSIEAGKWVETQYF.

The CDR3 coding sequence is TGTGCCAGCAGCCCGGGGGCCGGGACTAGCTCCTACGAGCAGTACTTC. Protein product: CASSPGAGTSSYEQYF. V gene TRBV9 combines with J gene TRBJ2-7, with 8 bases matching TRBD2. The CDR3 covers 16 residues. With V trimmed by 4 bases and J by 0 bases, 9 bases remained unmatched. CDR1 SGDLS and CDR2 YYNGEE come from the germline V gene.

The table lists this clone with a count of one. The chain combines TRBV28 with TRBJ2-3; TRBD2 aligns across 9 bases. V shed 6 bases and J 4 bases; nucleotides not matched to a gene: 5. This CDR3 has 14 residues. In germline, CDR1 is MDHEN, CDR2 SYDVKM. The CDR3 region is CASRSGGFSDTQYF. DNA of the CDR3: TGTGCCAGCAGGAGCGGGGGGTTCTCAGATACGCAGTATTTT.

The chain recombines TRBV5-1 with TRBJ2-4; a possible D gene is TRBD1 (5 bases). Trimming stripped 0 bases from V and 8 bases from J, with 9 bases between. The CDR3 runs 13 residues. The germline gives CDR1 SGHRS, CDR2 YFSETQ. The CDR3 DNA reads as TGCGCCAGCAGCTTGGTGGGGCCTGACATTCAGTACTTC. Protein sequence: CASSLVGPDIQYF.

This clone was seen only a few times. The V call is TRBV7-6, the J call TRBJ1-3; 7 bases align to TRBD1. The CDR3 extends over 14 amino acids. Germline trimming cut 5 bases from V and 8 bases from J; bases unmatched to any gene: 9. CDR1 and CDR2 (germline): SGHVS, FNYEAQ. In DNA form, the CDR3 reads TGTGCCAGCAGCCGGAACAGGGGATGGGACACCATATATTTT. It codes for CASSRNRGWDTIYF. Complete variable domain (other parts from reference TRBV7-6 and TRBJ1-3): GAGVSQSPRYKVTKRGQDVALRCDPISGHVSLYWYRQALGQGPEFLTYFNYEAQQDKSGLPNDRFSAERPEGSISTLTIQRTEQRDSAMYRCASSRNRGWDTIYFGEGSWLTVV.

The genes are TRBV6-5 and TRBJ2-7; possible D gene TRBD2, 6 bases. The CDR3 consists of 14 residues. CDR1 and CDR2 from the germline V gene are MNHEY and SVGAGI. Trimming shortened V by 3 bases and J by 5 bases, and 14 bases separated the two germline ends. In nucleotides, the CDR3 is TGTGCCAGCAGTTATGGAGCGGGCAGTAACGAGCAGTACTTC. It translates to CASSYGAGSNEQYF.

The genes are TRBV2 and TRBJ1-1; 7 nucleotides match TRBD1. J was trimmed by 8 bases and V by 6 bases; bases with no gene match: 15. The CDR3 is 15 amino acids. CDR1 and CDR2 (germline): SNHLY, FYNNEI. CDR3 sequence reads: CASRPWTGPNLEAFF. DNA of the CDR3: TGTGCCAGCAGACCCTGGACAGGCCCTAATCTCGAAGCTTTCTTT. Full variable domain (remainder filled in from reference TRBV2 and TRBJ1-1): EPEVTQTPSHQVTQMGQEVILRCVPISNHLYFYWYRQILGQKVEFLVSFYNNEISEKSEIFDDQFSVERPDGSNFTLKIRSTKLEDSAMYFCASRPWTGPNLEAFFGQGTRLTVV.

The V call is TRBV2, the J call TRBJ2-1, with 7 nucleotides matching TRBD1. V shed 6 bases and J 5 bases; nucleotides not matched to a gene: 13. The CDR3 covers 16 residues. Looked up from germline, CDR1 is SNHLY and CDR2 is FYNNEI. The CDR3 reads CASRSTGTSNHNEQFF. The CDR3 nucleotides are TGTGCCAGCAGGTCGACAGGGACCTCGAACCACAATGAGCAGTTCTTC.

CDR3 in amino acids: CASKPGQGLNTIYF. The CDR3 coding sequence is TGTGCCAGCAAACCGGGACAGGGGCTAAACACCATATATTTT. The chain employs TRBV11-3 and TRBJ1-3, with 10 bases identical to TRBD1. Germline V gene sequence: CDR1 SGHNT, CDR2 YENEEA. The CDR3 spans 14 residues. Trimming removed 7 bases from V and 6 bases from J; junction bases left unmatched: 6. Full variable domain (remainder filled in from reference TRBV11-3 and TRBJ1-3): EAGVVQSPRYKIIEKKQPVAFWCNPISGHNTLYWYLQNLGQGPELLIRYENEEAVDDSQLPKDRFSAERLKGVDSTLKIQPAELGDSAVYLCASKPGQGLNTIYFGEGSWLTVV.

The genes are TRBV14 and TRBJ1-2, with TRBD1 matching 7 bases. Germline values: CDR1 SGHDN, CDR2 FVKESK. The CDR3 extends over 13 amino acids. Trimming took 4 bases from V and 8 from J; bases not matched to a gene: 7. For the CDR3, the DNA is TGTGCCAGCAGCCGATTGCTACAGGGGGGCTACACCTTC. Protein product: CASSRLLQGGYTF.

This chain uses TRBV4-2 with TRBJ2-3; 8 nucleotides match TRBD1. The germline gives CDR1 LGHNA, CDR2 YNFKEQ. The CDR3 totals 17 residues. Trimming took 3 bases from V and 5 from J; bases not matched to a gene: 13. CDR3 bases: TGTGCCAGCAGCCATCCCGGACAGGGATTCTCTCGAGATACGCAGTATTTT. This sequence encodes CASSHPGQGFSRDTQYF.

The rearrangement links TRBV7-2 to TRBJ1-6; D perhaps matches TRBD1 (5 bases). The CDR3 is 14 amino acids. Per germline, CDR1 SGHTA and CDR2 FQGNSA. Trimming removed 1 base from V and 7 bases from J, with 8 bases in between. The CDR3 spells CASSLGGGNSPLHF. The DNA of the CDR3 is TGTGCCAGCAGCTTAGGGGGGGGGAATTCACCCCTCCACTTT.

Worth noting for this clone: The junction does not match germline at one end; this may be a read error. This sequence joins TRBV2 and TRBJ1-4; D call uncertain. The CDR3 is 14 amino acids. The germline CDR1 and CDR2 sequences are SNHLY and FYNNEI. The CDR3 bases are TGTGCCAGCACGCGGGAGACCCTCGATGAAGAACTGTTTTTT. Its protein is CASTRETLDEELFF.

This clone is medium-sized within its sample. The V call is TRBV7-9, the J call TRBJ1-5, with a possible D match to TRBD1 (5 bases). CDR3 length equals 14 residues. V lost 3 bases, J lost 5 bases, and 11 bases lay in between. Germline CDR1 reads SEHNR; CDR2 reads FQNEAQ (reference sequence). The CDR3 DNA reads TGTGCCAGCAGCTTCTCACGGGGGGATCAGCCCCAGCATTTT. It translates to CASSFSRGDQPQHF. The full variable domain, rest sourced from reference TRBV7-9 and TRBJ1-5, is DTGVSQNPRHKITKRGQNVTFRCDPISEHNRLYWYRQTLGQGPEFLTYFQNEAQLEKSRLLSDRFSAERPKGSFSTLEIQRTEQGDSAMYLCASSFSRGDQPQHFGDGTRLSIL.

The V and J genes are TRBV5-4 and TRBJ1-6, with a possible D match to TRBD1 (6 bases). The CDR3 loop spans 14 amino acids. Trimming pared 4 bases from V and 5 bases from J, leaving 10 bases between. Germline V lookup: CDR1 SGHNT, CDR2 YYREEE (reference sequence). The CDR3 bases are TGTGCCAGCAGCCTCGGACAGAATAATTCACCCCTCCACTTT. As protein: CASSLGQNNSPLHF.

This chain connects TRBV5-1 to TRBJ1-5; 8 bases are shared with TRBD1. V was clipped by 3 bases and J by 2 bases; unmatched bases: 4. In germline, CDR1 is SGHRS, CDR2 YFSETQ. This CDR3 region has 15 residues. Written as DNA, the CDR3 is TGCGCCAGCAGCTCTGGACAGGGCGGCAATCAGCCCCAGCATTTT. Encoded protein: CASSSGQGGNQPQHF.